One and the same sample provided the 13 T cell receptor beta chains below, sequenced in a study of cytomegalovirus exposure and HLA in healthy donors. TCRdb's copy holds only in-frame clones and misses some; the assay was immunoSEQ multiplex PCR. The sample lists tens of thousands of clones, approximately 80% occurring once. The sequencing input was PBMCs. Source of these receptors: a man aged 25 to 40 in good health and CMV-seronegative.

The chain couples TRBV7-2 to TRBJ1-5; 7 positions match TRBD1. Germline CDR1 reads SGHTA; CDR2 reads FQGNSA. The CDR3 extends over 13 amino acids. Trimming removed 2 bases from V and 10 bases from J; junction bases left unmatched: 5. As DNA, the CDR3 is TGTGCCAGCAGCTTACAAGGGGGCGACCCCCAGCATTTT. It encodes CASSLQGGDPQHF.

This chain links TRBV4-3 with TRBJ2-7; 7 nucleotides agree with TRBD1. The V gene's germline CDR1 is LGHNA and CDR2 YSLEER. CDR3 length: 17 amino acids. V was clipped by 0 bases and J by 0 bases; unmatched bases: 8. For the CDR3, the DNA is TGCGCCAGCAGCCAAGATCCGAACCACAGGGGCTCCTACGAGCAGTACTTC. This gives the protein CASSQDPNHRGSYEQYF.

This clone came up once. The chain links TRBV27 to TRBJ2-7; possible D gene TRBD1, 5 bases. The length of the CDR3 is 14 residues. The germline V gene encodes CDR1 MNHEY and CDR2 SMNVEV (reference sequence). V lost 3 bases, J lost 1 base, and 10 bases lay in between. The CDR3 DNA sequence: TGTGCCAGCAGTTTGCAGGGTCGGTCCTACGAGCAGTACTTC. Encoded protein: CASSLQGRSYEQYF.

This chain links TRBV19 with TRBJ2-1, with TRBD1 identical over 11 bases. Germline trimming cut 5 bases from V and 6 bases from J; bases unmatched to any gene: 9. Germline assignment: CDR1 LNHDA and CDR2 SQIVND (reference sequence). This CDR3 comprises 16 residues. This chain's CDR3 is CASSPWTGGQSNEQFF. The CDR3 coding sequence is TGTGCCAGTAGTCCCTGGACAGGGGGCCAGTCCAATGAGCAGTTCTTC.

This clone was observed a single time. The chain carries TRBV13 and TRBJ2-2; 9 bases agree with TRBD1. Germline V CDR1 and CDR2: PRHDT, FYEKMQ (reference sequence). V lost 5 bases and J lost 4; bases outside the gene matches: 5. The CDR3 loop spans 15 amino acids. As DNA, the CDR3 is TGTGCCAGCAGCGAGGACAGGGGTGGCACCGGGGAGCTGTTTTTT. It translates to CASSEDRGGTGELFF.

Details on this clone: Other nucleotide sequences from this sample produce the same CDR3. V is TRBV18 and J is TRBJ2-5; D call uncertain. The CDR3 spans 14 residues. Trimming stripped 0 bases from V and 2 bases from J, with 7 bases between. Looked up from germline, CDR1 is KGHSH and CDR2 is LQKENI. The CDR3 is CASSPPSVQETQYF. The CDR3 nucleotides are TGTGCCAGCTCACCACCTAGTGTTCAAGAGACCCAGTACTTC.

This clone was seen only once. This chain connects TRBV14 to TRBJ1-6; D is perhaps TRBD1 (5 bases). Germline V lookup: CDR1 SGHDN, CDR2 FVKESK. V was cut by 2 bases and J by 4 bases, with 12 bases left in between. The CDR3 is made up of 16 amino acids. The CDR3 nucleotides read TGTGCCAGCAGCCAAATCGCCGACAGTTATAATTCACCCCTCCACTTT. Translation: CASSQIADSYNSPLHF.

This clone was observed a handful of times. The chain uses TRBV6-1 and TRBJ2-2; TRBD2 might be the D (6 bases). Germline V gene sequence: CDR1 MNHNS, CDR2 SASEGT. This CDR3 has 15 amino acids. The germline V and J ends were trimmed by 9 bases and 7 bases, with 21 bases remaining between them. This chain's CDR3 is CASPSAPGDLGELFF. As DNA, the CDR3 is TGTGCCAGTCCGTCTGCACCGGGGGATCTCGGGGAGCTGTTTTTT.

J is TRBJ2-7 and V is TRBV10-2; no clear D gene. This CDR3 comprises 13 residues. V was cut by 7 bases and J by 0 bases, with 10 bases left in between. From germline, CDR1 is WSHSY and CDR2 SAAADI. This chain's CDR3 is CASMYSGSYEQYF. For the CDR3, the DNA is TGCGCCAGCATGTACTCTGGCTCCTACGAGCAGTACTTC.

This clone was recorded a few times. The CDR3 bases are TGTGCCAGCAGTCTACATCCGGGACAGACGAACACTGAAGCTTTCTTT. Residues: CASSLHPGQTNTEAFF. This chain connects TRBV28 to TRBJ1-1, with 7 bases matching TRBD1. Germline V lookup: CDR1 MDHEN, CDR2 SYDVKM. The CDR3 sequence is 16 residues long. The V and J ends lost 5 bases and 1 base, in that order; junction bases with no gene match: 10.

The CDR3 region has the DNA TGTGCCAGCAGCCTACGACAGGGAAGGGGGCTGGAGACCCAGTACTTC. Encoded protein: CASSLRQGRGLETQYF. The rearrangement links TRBV7-6 to TRBJ2-5, with 7 bases fitting TRBD1. Per germline, CDR1 SGHVS and CDR2 FNYEAQ. V was clipped by 5 bases and J by 5 bases; unmatched bases: 14. The CDR3 contains 16 residues.

The genes are TRBV23-1 and TRBJ2-7, with D hard to call. TRBV23-1 counts as an open reading frame of uncertain function. With 2 bases removed from V and 1 base from J, the gap between germline ends came to 9 bases. CDR3 length: 14 residues. The chain's CDR3 is CASSQRNRSYEQYV. The CDR3 DNA sequence: TGCGCCAGCAGTCAAAGGAACAGATCCTACGAGCAGTACGTC.

This clone has a single count. The chain carries TRBV6-1 and TRBJ2-1; D is unclear. The germline V gene encodes CDR1 MNHNS and CDR2 SASEGT. The ends were cut back, 2 bases at V and 9 bases at J, with 8 bases in the middle. The CDR3 length is 12 residues. CDR3 loop: CASSERLGEQFF. CDR3 DNA: TGTGCCAGCAGTGAACGTCTCGGTGAGCAGTTCTTC.